A single sample gave rise to the 20 T cell receptor beta chains below, sequenced in a study of cytomegalovirus exposure and HLA in healthy donors. Use of 60 Vbeta and 13 Jbeta primers characterized the PCR. The repertoire was sequenced with immunoSEQ multiplex PCR; TCRdb's copy has only in-frame clones and lacks some. The sample data list fewer than 100,000 clones. Specimen: PBMCs. These receptors came from a man aged 50 or older in good health and CMV-seronegative.

The J gene is TRBJ1-2, the V gene TRBV6-1; maybe TRBD1 (6 bases). The V end was cut by 2 bases, the J end by 4 bases, with 17 bases between. In germline, CDR1 is MNHNS, CDR2 SASEGT. The length of the CDR3 is 16 residues. The CDR3 DNA follows: TGTGCCAGCAGTGAACAACAGGGAATTCAAGGCTATGGCTACACCTTC. The encoded protein is CASSEQQGIQGYGYTF.

The chain combines TRBV6-5 with TRBJ2-7; TRBD1 agrees at 7 bases. V gave up 5 bases and J gave up 3 bases; unmatched junction bases: 10. This CDR3 is 15 amino acids long. The germline V gene has CDR1 MNHEY and CDR2 SVGAGI. CDR3 nucleotide sequence: TGTGCCAGCAGTCACCGGGACAGAAGCTACTACGAGCAGTACTTC. Translating gives CASSHRDRSYYEQYF.

The chain carries TRBV28 and TRBJ1-1; perhaps TRBD1 as D (6 bases). Trimming removed 10 bases from V and 7 bases from J, with 13 bases in between. This CDR3 spans 11 amino acids. Germline V lookup: CDR1 MDHEN, CDR2 SYDVKM. CDR3 sequence (DNA): TGTGCCATCCGGGGACACGGTGAAGCTTTCTTT. This gives the protein CAIRGHGEAFF.

The genes are TRBV28 and TRBJ2-1, with 14 bases lining up with TRBD2. The V gene end was trimmed by 6 bases and the J gene end by 4 bases; junction bases not matched to a gene: 11. Germline lookup yields CDR1 MDHEN and CDR2 SYDVKM. CDR3 size: 18 residues. DNA of the CDR3: TGTGCCAGCAGGCCGGGACTAGCGGGGGCCCGGGGATACAATGAGCAGTTCTTC. Translated, it gives CASRPGLAGARGYNEQFF.

The V and J genes are TRBV10-3 and TRBJ1-2; TRBD1 matches at 7 bases. Germline V gives CDR1 ENHRY, CDR2 SYGVKD. V gave up 4 bases and J gave up 5 bases; unmatched junction bases: 4. There are 13 residues in the CDR3. CDR3 region: CAISVQGEYGYTF. The CDR3 coding sequence is TGTGCCATCAGTGTTCAGGGGGAATATGGCTACACCTTC.

The V and J genes are TRBV6-5 and TRBJ2-7; tentatively, D is TRBD1 (5 bases). The CDR3 consists of 13 residues. CDR1 and CDR2 from the germline V gene are MNHEY and SVGAGI. Trimming took off 8 bases at V and 0 bases at J, with 11 bases between the two ends. The CDR3 sequence is CASSPGPSYEQYF. CDR3 in DNA: TGTGCCAGCTCTCCAGGGCCCTCCTACGAGCAGTACTTC.

V gene TRBV27 combines with J gene TRBJ2-1; 7 bases are shared with TRBD2. Germline trimming cut 10 bases from V and 8 bases from J; bases unmatched to any gene: 8. Per the germline V gene, CDR1 is MNHEY and CDR2 is SMNVEV (reference sequence). The CDR3 length is 12 residues. The CDR3 is CATGGRIDEQFF. As DNA, the CDR3 is TGTGCCACCGGGGGGAGGATCGATGAGCAGTTCTTC.

The gene calls are TRBV10-3 and TRBJ2-7; 7 positions match TRBD1. Germline CDR1 is ENHRY and CDR2 is SYGVKD. The CDR3 runs 15 residues. Germline trimming cut 4 bases from V and 4 bases from J; bases unmatched to any gene: 10. CDR3 sequence reads: CAISGAKTGWYEQYF. The CDR3 DNA reads TGTGCCATCAGTGGAGCGAAGACAGGGTGGTACGAGCAGTACTTC.

The CDR3, as DNA: TGTGCCAGCAGTTCACCGGGACAGGGGAATTCACCCCTCCACTTT. Its translation is CASSSPGQGNSPLHF. V usage is TRBV28 and J usage is TRBJ1-6, with 10 bases that match TRBD1. CDR1 is MDHEN and CDR2 is SYDVKM in the germline V gene. The CDR3 is 15 amino acids. Losses at the gene ends were 4 bases for V and 7 bases for J; bases not matched to a gene: 4.

DNA of the CDR3: TGCGCCAGCAGCCAAGGCCTGGGCCAGACCCAGTACTTC. It yields the protein CASSQGLGQTQYF. The V and J genes are TRBV4-1 and TRBJ2-5; D is uncertain. Germline V gene sequence: CDR1 MGHRA, CDR2 YSYEKL. The CDR3 covers 13 residues. The ends were cut back, 1 base at V and 6 bases at J, with 9 bases in the middle.

The chain is built from TRBV19 and TRBJ2-1; 9 nucleotides line up with TRBD2. Germline lookup yields CDR1 LNHDA and CDR2 SQIVND (reference sequence). The CDR3 loop spans 15 amino acids. V gave up 1 base and J gave up 5 bases; unmatched junction bases: 3. The CDR3 DNA reads as TGTGCCAGTAGTATAGTAGCGGGGGTCGACAATGAGCAGTTCTTC. It specifies CASSIVAGVDNEQFF.

The V call is TRBV7-3, the J call TRBJ2-3; 7 nucleotides align to TRBD2. With V trimmed by 4 bases and J by 4 bases, 11 bases remained unmatched. The CDR3 has 16 amino acids. Looked up from germline, CDR1 is SGHTA and CDR2 is FQGTGA. CDR3 sequence reads: CASSSRGSGLSDTQYF. DNA for the CDR3: TGTGCCAGCAGCTCCCGGGGTAGCGGGTTATCAGATACGCAGTATTTT.

The chain uses TRBV19 and TRBJ1-2, with 7 bases that match TRBD1. V dropped 6 bases and J dropped 4; count of bases not matched to a gene: 5. This CDR3 has 13 amino acids. Germline CDR1 is LNHDA and CDR2 is SQIVND (reference sequence). The CDR3 loop reads CASSDRVTYGYTF. The CDR3 bases are TGTGCCAGTAGCGACAGGGTTACCTATGGCTACACCTTC.

The chain has TRBV7-9 and TRBJ1-1; TRBD1 matches 10 bases. The CDR3 length is 13 residues. In germline, CDR1 is SEHNR, CDR2 FQNEAQ (reference sequence). V trimming: 5 bases; J trimming: 5 bases; junction bases outside the gene matches: 2. In DNA form, the CDR3 reads TGTGCCAGCAGCGGACAGGGGGGGACTGAAGCTTTCTTT. This codes for CASSGQGGTEAFF.

V is TRBV7-2 and J is TRBJ2-3, with a possible D match to TRBD2 (5 bases). V shed 4 bases and J shed 0 bases, with 11 bases lying between them. The germline V gene has CDR1 SGHTA and CDR2 FQGNSA. The CDR3 is made up of 15 amino acids. The DNA of the CDR3 is TGTGCCAGCAGCTCAGAAAGACTAAGCACAGATACGCAGTATTTT. It is translated as CASSSERLSTDTQYF.

As concerns this clone: The junction does not match germline at one end; this may be a read error. The CDR3 DNA reads TGTGCCAGCAGCCTTGGGACTAGCTCCGACAATGAGCAGTTCTTC. The encoded protein is CASSLGTSSDNEQFF. The rearrangement uses TRBV11-1 and TRBJ2-1; 9 nucleotides agree with TRBD2. Germline V gene lookup returns CDR1 SGHAT and CDR2 FQDESV (reference sequence). CDR3 length equals 15 residues.

This chain connects TRBV19 to TRBJ2-5; 8 positions match TRBD2. The CDR3 is 14 amino acids. CDR1 is LNHDA and CDR2 is SQIVND in the germline V gene (reference sequence). The junction had 2 bases not matched to a gene; V was cut back by 1 base and J by 4 bases. DNA for the CDR3: TGTGCCAGTAGTATAGCGGGGGGGGGAGAGACCCAGTACTTC. Encoded protein: CASSIAGGGETQYF.

J is TRBJ2-3 and V is TRBV7-3, with 11 bases that match TRBD2. This CDR3 comprises 14 residues. The J segment lost 6 bases and the V segment lost 5 bases, leaving 4 bases of the junction unmatched. Germline CDR1 reads SGHTA; CDR2 reads FQGTGA. This CDR3 reads CASSPRTSGDTQYF. CDR3 nucleotide sequence: TGTGCCAGCAGCCCTCGGACTAGCGGGGATACGCAGTATTTT.

The chain couples TRBV27 to TRBJ1-1; 9 positions match TRBD1. This CDR3 is built from 16 residues. Losses at the gene ends were 5 bases for V and 4 bases for J; bases not matched to a gene: 11. CDR1 MNHEY and CDR2 SMNVEV come from the germline V gene (reference sequence). The CDR3 DNA sequence: TGTGCCAGCAGTCAATTGAGAACAGGGGGCATCACTGAAGCTTTCTTT. Translated, it gives CASSQLRTGGITEAFF.

The chain links TRBV5-1 to TRBJ1-2; D is possibly TRBD1 (6 bases). The CDR3 is 14 amino acids. Trimming stripped 0 bases from V and 6 bases from J, with 12 bases between. CDR1 and CDR2 (germline): SGHRS, YFSETQ. The CDR3 here is CASSLDRVDDGYTF. The CDR3 bases are TGCGCCAGCAGCTTGGACAGGGTGGATGATGGCTACACCTTC.